This TCR beta chain emerged from a study of cytomegalovirus exposure and HLA in healthy donors. Overall study findings and caveats: Roughly uniform depth of sequencing across donors was assumed in presence/absence analyses. A few CMV-associated chains proved CMV antigen-specific in vitro.

On this clone: The target antigen is unknown.

V shed 7 bases and J shed 3 bases, with 13 bases lying between them. CDR3 length: 14 residues. CDR1 and CDR2 from the germline V gene are SGHTA and FQGNSA. The PCR contained 60 Vbeta and 13 Jbeta primers. TCRdb keeps only in-frame clones here, not all; method: immunoSEQ multiplex PCR. The profile shows approximately 73,000 clones, 60% to 75% of them singletons. The specimen was PBMCs. This chain links TRBV7-2 with TRBJ1-3; no definite D call. The TCR comes from a man aged 65 to 79 in good health and CMV-seronegative. The CDR3 nucleotides read TGTGCCAGCAAGAAAGACAACAGTGGAAACACCATATATTTT. Translation: CASKKDNSGNTIYF.